Shown below are 27 T cell receptor beta chains from a single sample sequenced in a study of T cells in Graves' hyperthyroidism and ophthalmopathy. RNA transcripts yielded amplified TCR beta CDR3 regions. Carried out on the TCR CDR3, a first-round RT-PCR used the HTBI primer set. MiXCR was run by TCRdb on the multiplex PCR reads, yielding one entry per CDR3 protein. The sample contains about 610,000 distinct CDR3 sequences, about 45% of which appear only once. Input material: peripheral blood or thyroid tissue (not recorded which). Receptors originate from a woman younger than 35 with Graves' hyperthyroidism.

This clonotype was seen only a few times. The V gene is TRBV11-3, the J gene TRBJ2-7; TRBD2 might be the D (7 bases). This CDR3 is built from 16 residues. Looked up from germline, CDR1 is SGHNT and CDR2 is YENEEA. The germline V and J ends were trimmed by 3 bases and 3 bases, with 18 bases remaining between them. The CDR3 sequence: CASSLQSGKGGYEQYF. As DNA, the CDR3 is TGTGCCAGCAGCTTGCAAAGCGGGAAAGGGGGCTACGAGCAGTACTTC.

The chain links TRBV2 to TRBJ1-4; D is unclear. V lost 4 bases and J 8 bases, leaving 11 bases between the germline ends. Germline loops: CDR1 SNHLY, CDR2 FYNNEI. The CDR3 extends over 13 amino acids. CDR3 residues: CASSGHGREKLFF. The CDR3 bases are TGTGCCAGCAGTGGACATGGCCGCGAAAAACTGTTTTTT.

The V gene is TRBV11-1, the J gene TRBJ2-5; 12 bases are a match to TRBD1. Germline trimming cut 5 bases from V and 5 bases from J; bases unmatched to any gene: 12. This CDR3 region has 17 residues. CDR1 is SGHAT, CDR2 FQDESV, per germline (reference sequence). CDR3 loop: CASSGGGTGGQTETQYF. CDR3 DNA: TGTGCCAGCAGCGGAGGTGGGACAGGGGGCCAAACGGAGACCCAGTACTTC.

This clonotype appeared many times. The rearrangement links TRBV20-1 to TRBJ2-7; the D is unclear. This CDR3 is 13 amino acids long. Germline CDR1 is DFQATT and CDR2 is SNEGSKA (reference sequence). Trimming stripped 6 bases from V and 4 bases from J, with 16 bases between. The CDR3 sequence is CSALWPGSYEQYF. CDR3 sequence (DNA): TGCAGTGCACTTTGGCCAGGATCTTACGAGCAGTACTTC.

Points on this clonotype: A much larger clone is a single base away; this may be a read error. The rearrangement joins TRBV28 to TRBJ1-2, with D maybe TRBD1 (5 bases). Germline CDR1 is MDHEN and CDR2 is SYDVKM. The CDR3 extends over 12 amino acids. Deletions cut 11 bases from V and 8 bases from J, with 18 bases between. The CDR3 reads CAGRSTGVGYTF. For the CDR3, the DNA is TGTGCCGGCCGATCGACGGGGGTCGGCTACACCTTC.

This clonotype was seen ten or more times. This sequence joins TRBV12-3 or TRBV12-4 and TRBJ1-2; D remains unclear. The CDR3 consists of 12 residues. Trimming stripped 3 bases from V and 5 bases from J, with 7 bases between. The CDR3 is CASSFRLYGYTF. CDR3 DNA sequence: TGTGCCAGCAGTTTTCGACTTTATGGCTACACCTTC.

This clonotype was observed a handful of times. This chain uses TRBV29-1 with TRBJ1-5; no clear D. Germline CDR1 reads SQVTM; CDR2 reads ANQGSEA. The CDR3 length is 10 residues. V was pared by 6 bases and J by 7 bases, with 7 bases between. This chain's CDR3 is CSVSGQPQHF. CDR3 nucleotides: TGCAGCGTGAGTGGGCAGCCCCAGCATTTT.

In this sample, this clonotype turned up many times. The chain has TRBV2 and TRBJ1-1; tentative D call: TRBD1 (5 bases). The CDR3 consists of 14 residues. Germline V CDR1 and CDR2: SNHLY, FYNNEI. V was cut by 5 bases and J by 7 bases, with 17 bases left in between. DNA for the CDR3: TGTGCCAGCAGTTCCCTTCAGGGACGAGGTGAAGCTTTCTTT. Protein product: CASSSLQGRGEAFF.

V and J are TRBV15 and TRBJ2-6, with 8 bases matching TRBD2. V dropped 1 base and J dropped 4; count of bases not matched to a gene: 6. Germline V gene sequence: CDR1 LNHNV, CDR2 YYDKDF (reference sequence). The CDR3 runs to 17 residues. The CDR3 region is CATSRAGGPTGANVLTF. CDR3 in DNA: TGTGCCACCAGCAGAGCGGGAGGGCCCACCGGGGCCAACGTCCTGACTTTC.

The J gene is TRBJ2-6, the V gene TRBV20-1; TRBD1 matches at 10 bases. Per germline, CDR1 DFQATT and CDR2 SNEGSKA (reference sequence). There are 16 residues in the CDR3. The J segment lost 3 bases and the V segment lost 5 bases, leaving 7 bases of the junction unmatched. The CDR3 loop reads CSAGGQGNYGANVLTF. The CDR3 DNA reads as TGCAGTGCTGGGGGACAGGGGAACTATGGGGCCAACGTCCTGACTTTC.

This clonotype showed up just once. The chain is built from TRBV2 and TRBJ2-3; D unresolved. Germline lookup yields CDR1 SNHLY and CDR2 FYNNEI. The CDR3 is 13 amino acids. V lost 11 bases and J lost 2, with 14 bases in between. This chain's CDR3 is CAGSLIPTDTQYF. The CDR3 DNA follows: TGTGCCGGTTCCCTGATCCCCACAGATACGCAGTATTTT.

There are many counts of this clonotype. This chain uses TRBV6-5 with TRBJ2-7; a possible D gene is TRBD1 (6 bases). Germline assignment: CDR1 MNHEY and CDR2 SVGAGI. The CDR3 consists of 13 residues. Trimming took off 6 bases at V and 6 bases at J, with 15 bases between the two ends. The CDR3 reads CASRATGKGEQYF. The CDR3 bases are TGTGCCAGCAGAGCAACAGGGAAGGGCGAGCAGTACTTC.

The rearrangement joins TRBV19 to TRBJ2-2, with TRBD2 matching over 7 bases. Per the germline V gene, CDR1 is LNHDA and CDR2 is SQIVND (reference sequence). With 1 base clipped from V and 5 bases from J, the junction kept 4 bases outside the gene matches. There are 15 residues in the CDR3. The CDR3 region is CASSIGTSRTGELFF. The CDR3 DNA reads as TGTGCCAGTAGTATAGGGACTAGTCGTACCGGGGAGCTGTTTTTT.

The chain recombines TRBV29-1 with TRBJ2-6, with TRBD1 as a possible D gene (5 bases). Trimming took 8 bases from V and 1 from J, leaving 18 bases between them. CDR3 length equals 16 residues. Germline CDR1 reads SQVTM; CDR2 reads ANQGSEA. The CDR3 DNA reads as TGCAGCAGTATCAGGGTCTTATCATCTGGGGCCAACGTCCTGACTTTC. This translates into CSSIRVLSSGANVLTF. The full variable domain, with the rest looked up from reference TRBV29-1 and TRBJ2-6, is SAVISQKPSRDICQRGTSLTIQCQVDSQVTMMFWYRQQPGQSLTLIATANQGSEATYESGFVIDKFPISRPNLTFSTLTVSNMSPEDSSIYLCSSIRVLSSGANVLTFGAGSRLTVL.

The table lists this clonotype with many counts. The chain is built from TRBV5-4 and TRBJ2-7; 8 bases map to TRBD2. Germline V gives CDR1 SGHNT, CDR2 YYREEE (reference sequence). V dropped 5 bases and J dropped 2; count of bases not matched to a gene: 3. CDR3 length: 13 amino acids. CDR3 in DNA: TGTGCCAGCAGGCGAGCGGGAGCCTACGAGCAGTACTTC. Its translation: CASRRAGAYEQYF. The entire variable domain, with the rest obtained from reference TRBV5-4 and TRBJ2-7, is as follows: ETGVTQSPTHLIKTRGQQVTLRCSSQSGHNTVSWYQQALGQGPQFIFQYYREEENGRGNFPPRFSGLQFPNYSSELNVNALELDDSALYLCASRRAGAYEQYFGPGTRLTVT.

J is TRBJ1-1 and V is TRBV5-4; perhaps TRBD1 as D (6 bases). This CDR3 has 13 amino acids. V shed 5 bases and J shed 4 bases, with 12 bases lying between them. CDR1 SGHNT and CDR2 YYREEE come from the germline V gene (reference sequence). The DNA of the CDR3 is TGTGCCAGCAGTCAGGGGCTGAGCACTGAAGCTTTCTTT. Amino acid sequence: CASSQGLSTEAFF.

This clonotype has a handful of counts. V gene TRBV30 combines with J gene TRBJ2-7, with TRBD2 matching 10 bases. Trimming took 2 bases from V and 0 from J; bases not matched to a gene: 1. Germline V gives CDR1 GTSNPN, CDR2 SVGIG (reference sequence). The CDR3 is 14 amino acids. CDR3 protein: CAWSLAGGSYEQYF. The CDR3 region has the DNA TGTGCCTGGAGTTTAGCGGGAGGCTCCTACGAGCAGTACTTC.

There are a few counts of this clonotype. The chain joins TRBV12-5 to TRBJ1-5; D may be TRBD1 (5 bases). Germline V lookup: CDR1 LGHNT, CDR2 FRNRAP. CDR3 length: 16 amino acids. Trimming left V 0 bases short and J 2 bases short, with 11 bases between. The CDR3 DNA is TGTGCTAGTGGTTTGGTGACGGGGGGGGGCAATCAGCCCCAGCATTTT. Protein product: CASGLVTGGGNQPQHF. Together with reference TRBV12-5 and TRBJ1-5, the CDR3 gives the full variable domain: DARVTQTPRHKVTEMGQEVTMRCQPILGHNTVFWYRQTMMQGLELLAYFRNRAPLDDSGMPKDRFSAEMPDATLATLKIQPSEPRDSAVYFCASGLVTGGGNQPQHFGDGTRLSIL.

Ten or more counts support this clonotype. The chain uses TRBV6-5 and TRBJ1-1; tentative D call: TRBD1 (6 bases). V was cut by 7 bases and J by 4 bases, with 13 bases left in between. The CDR3 is made up of 13 amino acids. Germline V gene data show CDR1 as MNHEY and CDR2 as SVGAGI. The CDR3 region has the DNA TGTGCCAGCACCCGGGGGCGAGGCACTGAAGCTTTCTTT. Protein sequence: CASTRGRGTEAFF.

This clonotype was seen ten or more times. The J gene is TRBJ2-7, the V gene TRBV20-1, with 7 bases identical to TRBD2. The V segment lost 6 bases and the J segment 5 bases; nucleotides outside the gene matches: 13. The CDR3 has 14 amino acids. The germline V gene encodes CDR1 DFQATT and CDR2 SNEGSKA (reference sequence). DNA for the CDR3: TGCAGTGCCCCCCCGGCGGGAGCCATGAACGAGCAGTACTTC. Protein sequence: CSAPPAGAMNEQYF.

In this sample, this clonotype turned up a few times. V usage is TRBV12-3 or TRBV12-4 and J usage is TRBJ2-2; 10 nucleotides line up with TRBD1. The length of the CDR3 is 18 residues. The V and J ends lost 1 base and 9 bases, in that order; junction bases with no gene match: 14. CDR3 region: CASSLELGGQGSRRELFF. In nucleotides, the CDR3 is TGTGCCAGCAGTTTAGAGCTAGGGGGACAGGGGTCACGGCGGGAGCTGTTTTTT.

This clonotype was seen at least ten times. This chain uses TRBV29-1 with TRBJ1-2; a possible D gene is TRBD1 (5 bases). Germline values: CDR1 SQVTM, CDR2 ANQGSEA. V was clipped by 1 base and J by 4 bases, with 7 bases between them. CDR3 length: 12 amino acids. The DNA of the CDR3 is TGCAGCGTTGAAGGGACACTCTATGGCTACACCTTC. It codes for CSVEGTLYGYTF. Full variable domain (remainder filled in from reference TRBV29-1 and TRBJ1-2): SAVISQKPSRDICQRGTSLTIQCQVDSQVTMMFWYRQQPGQSLTLIATANQGSEATYESGFVIDKFPISRPNLTFSTLTVSNMSPEDSSIYLCSVEGTLYGYTFGSGTRLTVV.

Ten or more counts support this clonotype. V usage is TRBV27 and J usage is TRBJ2-5; D may be TRBD1 (5 bases). CDR3 length: 13 amino acids. Per germline, CDR1 MNHEY and CDR2 SMNVEV (reference sequence). Trimming cost V 6 bases and J 2 bases, with 10 bases left between them. CDR3 bases: TGTGCCAGCAGAGGGGCCGGGCAAGAGACCCAGTACTTC. This sequence encodes CASRGAGQETQYF.

This clonotype was observed a few times. The CDR3 loop is CATSVAGANVLTF. The DNA of the CDR3 is TGTGCCACCAGTGTCGCTGGGGCCAACGTCCTGACTTTC. The rearrangement links TRBV24-1 to TRBJ2-6; no clear D gene. V lost 5 bases to trimming and J lost 2 bases, with 3 bases between them. Germline V gene sequence: CDR1 KGHDR, CDR2 SFDVKD. This CDR3 has 13 residues.

This clonotype was seen just once. Since a much larger clone is just one base distant, this may be a read error. V is TRBV10-3 and J is TRBJ1-3; 7 bases match TRBD1. This CDR3 spans 14 amino acids. CDR1 and CDR2 (germline): ENHRY, SYGVKD. The CDR3 is CAISLQGNRNTMYF. In DNA, the CDR3 is TGTGCCATCAGTTTACAGGGGAATAGGAACACCATGTATTTT.

The table lists this clonotype with many counts. The chain combines TRBV10-1 with TRBJ2-2; 10 bases are a match to TRBD2. This CDR3 has 15 residues. The junction had 5 bases not matched to a gene; V was cut back by 5 bases and J by 5 bases. CDR1 is WNHNN, CDR2 SYGVQD, per germline (reference sequence). CDR3 sequence (DNA): TGCGCCAGCAGTCCAGCAGCGGGAGGGACCGGGGAGCTGTTTTTT. This codes for CASSPAAGGTGELFF.

The chain joins TRBV19 to TRBJ2-5; 12 nucleotides align to TRBD2. The CDR3 totals 16 residues. With V trimmed by 4 bases and J by 9 bases, 12 bases remained unmatched. Per the germline V gene, CDR1 is LNHDA and CDR2 is SQIVND (reference sequence). CDR3 sequence reads: CASSSRLAGAVEAQYF. CDR3 bases: TGTGCCAGTAGTAGTAGACTAGCGGGAGCTGTTGAGGCCCAGTACTTC.